This T cell receptor beta chain was documented in a study of technical replicates of blood from a handful of donors. Assay used: immunoSEQ multiplex PCR; TCRdb lists only in-frame clones, some missing. The sample lists about 99,000 clones, 95% occurring once. Germline V gene lookup returns CDR1 WSHSY and CDR2 SAAADI. The CDR3 is 13 residues long. V was shortened by 8 bases and J by 2 bases, with 13 bases between the two germline ends. In its sample, this clone was seen once. This clonotype was obtained from a human donor in good health. Sequenced input: T cells isolated from PBMCs. V and J are TRBV10-2 and TRBJ2-7, with D possibly matching TRBD2 (7 bases). The CDR3 region has the DNA TGCGCCAGCGGGGGGGACATTACCTACGAGCAGTACTTC. This translates into CASGGDITYEQYF.